These 9 T cell receptor beta chains came from one sample sequenced in a study of shared clonotypes between healthy human individuals (dated by TCRdb to 2019 to 2021). Library preparation employed the immunoSEQ multiplex PCR assay. The table was pulled from immuneACCESS by TCRdb, which kept in-frame rearrangements only. Such tables lose some clones; where checked, under half of the loss comes from unresolved V genes, and the rest has no known cause. This sample is represented by more than 1.2 million clones; approximately 98.5% of them were singletons. Under 0.45% of the sample belongs to the ten largest clones. The sample taken for sequencing was naive CD4+ T cells sorted from blood. The sample's cell subset or site label is to be understood as: CD45RA+ positively selected. These receptors all come from a man aged 25 to 40 in good health.

This chain joins TRBV2 and TRBJ1-5; tentative D call: TRBD1 (5 bases). The CDR3 loop spans 16 amino acids. V shed 3 bases and J shed 3 bases, with 15 bases lying between them. CDR1 and CDR2 from the germline V gene are SNHLY and FYNNEI. The DNA of the CDR3 is TGTGCCAGCAGTGACACATCAGGTGGGGCCAATCAGCCCCAGCATTTT. Translated, it gives CASSDTSGGANQPQHF.

The CDR3 spells CASSNSVQETQYF. The DNA for the CDR3 is TGTGCCAGCAGCAACTCAGTCCAAGAGACCCAGTACTTC. The chain links TRBV21-1 to TRBJ2-5; TRBD1, the D gene given by the table, was not confirmed from the DNA. TRBV21-1 counts as a pseudogene. The length of the CDR3 is 13 residues.

This chain uses TRBV15 with TRBJ2-1; 7 bases agree with TRBD1. Germline V CDR1 and CDR2: LNHNV, YYDKDF (reference sequence). V lost 0 bases and J lost 5; bases outside the gene matches: 16. The CDR3 contains 19 residues. In nucleotides, the CDR3 is TGTGCCACCAGCAGAGATAGTGACAGGGCTTTTACGGTGCACAATGAGCAGTTCTTC. Translating it yields CATSRDSDRAFTVHNEQFF.

A remark on this clone: Other DNA sequences in this sample translate to the same CDR3. This chain uses TRBV6-4 with TRBJ2-1, with TRBD2 matching 11 bases. Germline V gives CDR1 MRHNA, CDR2 SNTAGT. The V and J ends lost 2 bases and 4 bases, in that order; junction bases with no gene match: 1. The CDR3 has 15 amino acids. DNA for the CDR3: TGTGCCAGCAGTGACGGGACTAGCGGTTACAATGAGCAGTTCTTC. It yields the protein CASSDGTSGYNEQFF.

The genes are TRBV10-1 and TRBJ2-4; D perhaps matches TRBD1 (5 bases). Germline-derived CDR1 and CDR2 are WNHNN and SYGVQD (reference sequence). Trimming left V 2 bases short and J 5 bases short, with 10 bases between. CDR3 length equals 14 residues. CDR3 nucleotide sequence: TGCGCCAGCAGTGAGCAGGGAAGGGAAAACATTCAGTACTTC. Translation: CASSEQGRENIQYF.

The V gene is TRBV11-2, the J gene TRBJ2-7, with no clear D. Germline V CDR1 and CDR2: SGHAT, FQNNGV. The CDR3 totals 11 residues. V was cut by 5 bases and J by 6 bases, with 8 bases left in between. CDR3: CASSNYGEQYF. The CDR3 nucleotides are TGTGCCAGCAGCAACTATGGCGAGCAGTACTTC. Complete variable domain (other parts from reference TRBV11-2 and TRBJ2-7): EAGVAQSPRYKIIEKRQSVAFWCNPISGHATLYWYQQILGQGPKLLIQFQNNGVVDDSQLPKDRFSAERLKGVDSTLKIQPAKLEDSAVYLCASSNYGEQYFGPGTRLTVT.

This clone was recorded once. The chain links TRBV6-5 to TRBJ2-2; 12 nucleotides align to TRBD2. The CDR3 contains 15 residues. Germline assignment: CDR1 MNHEY and CDR2 SVGAGI. V shed 10 bases, J shed 4 bases, and the junction held 7 bases outside the gene matches. The CDR3 sequence: CATMEGLAGTGELFF. The CDR3 coding sequence is TGTGCCACCATGGAGGGACTAGCGGGCACCGGGGAGCTGTTTTTT.

This clone was picked up one time. The chain links TRBV10-3 to TRBJ1-1; D is unresolved. Germline loops: CDR1 ENHRY, CDR2 SYGVKD. Trimming pared 3 bases from V and 8 bases from J, leaving 7 bases between. The CDR3 contains 11 residues. DNA for the CDR3: TGTGCCATCAGTGACTTAGGGGAAGCTTTCTTT. This encodes CAISDLGEAFF.

The rearrangement links TRBV5-4 to TRBJ1-2, with a possible D match to TRBD1 (5 bases). Trimming took 6 bases from V and 4 from J, leaving 7 bases between them. CDR3 size: 11 residues. Germline CDR1 SGHNT, CDR2 YYREEE (reference sequence). The CDR3 sequence is CASMGGYGYTF. Here the CDR3 DNA reads TGTGCCAGCATGGGGGGCTATGGCTACACCTTC.